Included here is one T cell receptor beta chain sequence, with context. Only in-frame clones appear in the TCRdb table, and some are missing; sequencing was by immunoSEQ multiplex PCR. In the table there are 150,000 to 200,000 clones, 80% to 95% of which are singletons. The data originate from a study of blood T cell repertoires in COVID-19. Study-wide background: Collection of acute and convalescent COVID-19 samples took place in the United States, Italy and Spain. In each case, the material was cDNA or gDNA derived from T cells, B-cell-depleted T cells, or PBMCs.

Trimming at V came to 5 bases and at J to 0 bases, leaving 5 bases not matched to a gene. Germline CDR1 reads LNHDA; CDR2 reads SQIVND (reference sequence). There are 16 residues in the CDR3. This TCR was recovered from a man aged 45-65 years with acute or convalescent COVID-19. Source material: peripheral blood. The chain employs TRBV19 and TRBJ1-5; the match to TRBD1 covers 9 bases. The CDR3 DNA reads as TGTGCCAGTAGTCTAACAGGGGGCTATAGCAATCAGCCCCAGCATTTT. The encoded protein is CASSLTGGYSNQPQHF.